This TCR beta chain was documented in a study of identical twins. The ends were cut back, 5 bases at V and 5 bases at J, with 15 bases in the middle. The germline V gene has CDR1 SEHNR and CDR2 FQNEAQ (reference sequence). This CDR3 is 14 amino acids long. A universal primer site was created by template switching, with the cDNA bearing unique molecular identifiers. TCRdb independently ran MiXCR on the 5' RACE reads; one entry per CDR3 protein. The data hold about 1.7 million distinct CDR3 sequences, with under 35% observed a single time. There are a few counts of this clonotype. Everyone who gave samples was a healthy Caucasian.

This chain connects TRBV7-9 to TRBJ1-1, with D unresolved. The receptor comes from a newborn girl in good health. Sequenced input: cord blood. CDR3 nucleotides: TGTGCCAGCAGCCCCGGAGTGACCCAGACTGAAGCTTTCTTT. It encodes CASSPGVTQTEAFF. The full variable domain, completed using reference TRBV7-9 and TRBJ1-1, is DTGVSQNPRHKITKRGQNVTFRCDPISEHNRLYWYRQTLGQGPEFLTYFQNEAQLEKSRLLSDRFSAERPKGSFSTLEIQRTEQGDSAMYLCASSPGVTQTEAFFGQGTRLTVV.